A selection of T cell receptor beta chains follows, all from one sample in a study of blood T cell repertoires in COVID-19. Only in-frame clones appear in the TCRdb table, and some are missing; sequencing was by immunoSEQ multiplex PCR. This sample carries around 150,000 clones, roughly 80% of them seen once, and the ten largest clones take roughly 17%. Sequencing input: peripheral blood. Receptors originate from a man over 45 with acute or convalescent COVID-19. CDR3s include the opening cysteine and the closing phenylalanine or tryptophan. D genes are given only for firm matches. Not every row has a clone size; where given, it reads once, few, many or a size class.

V: TRBV25-1
D: NA
size: NA
J: TRBJ2-1
DNA: TGTGCCAGCAGCGAACTAGAAGGAAGTGAGCAGTTCTTC
CDR3: CASSELEGSEQFF

V: TRBV14
D: NA
size: NA
J: TRBJ2-7
DNA: TGTGCCAGCAGCCAGTCCCAGGGCCTGAGCTACGAGCAGTACTTC
CDR3: CASSQSQGLSYEQYF

V: TRBV30
D: TRBD1
size: NA
J: TRBJ1-2
DNA: TGTGCCTGGAGTCCGACAGGGGGAAACTATGGCTACACCTTC
CDR3: CAWSPTGGNYGYTF

V: TRBV2
D: NA
size: NA
J: TRBJ1-6
DNA: TGTGCCAGCAGTGAAGGGCGGATAAATTCACCCCTCCACTTT
CDR3: CASSEGRINSPLHF

V: TRBV15
D: NA
size: few
J: TRBJ1-2
DNA: TGTGCCACCAGCAGAGTGCAGTATGGCTACACCTTC
CDR3: CATSRVQYGYTF

V: TRBV29-1
D: TRBD1
size: NA
J: TRBJ2-1
DNA: TGCAGCGTTGAAACGACAGGGGGCTACAATGAGCAGTTCTTC
CDR3: CSVETTGGYNEQFF

V: TRBV6-5
D: NA
size: NA
J: TRBJ2-5
DNA: TGTGCCAGCAGGCGGGGCCAAGAGACCCAGTACTTC
CDR3: CASRRGQETQYF

V: TRBV19
D: NA
size: NA
J: TRBJ1-1
DNA: TGTGCCAGTAGTATAGGACTTGGGAACACTGAAGCTTTCTTT
CDR3: CASSIGLGNTEAFF

V: TRBV5-1
D: NA
size: NA
J: TRBJ2-1
DNA: TGCGCCAGCAGCCCTCTCGCGGGAAATGAGCAGTTCTTC
CDR3: CASSPLAGNEQFF

V: TRBV9
D: TRBD1
size: few
J: TRBJ2-1
DNA: TGTGCCAGCAGCGTAGGTAGACAGGGCCCCTACAATGAGCAGTTCTTC
CDR3: CASSVGRQGPYNEQFF

V: TRBV11-3
D: TRBD1
size: once
J: TRBJ2-1
DNA: TGTGCCAGCAGCTCAACAGGGGACGGTGAGCAGTTCTTC
CDR3: CASSSTGDGEQFF

V: TRBV19
D: TRBD1
size: few
J: TRBJ2-1
DNA: TGTGCCAGTAGACCAACCCGGGACAGGGGGACCTCGGTGCAGTTCTTC
CDR3: CASRPTRDRGTSVQFF

V: TRBV6-5
D: NA
size: NA
J: TRBJ1-2
DNA: TGTGCCAGCTCTAAGGGAGGGGCTGGCTACACCTTC
CDR3: CASSKGGAGYTF

V: TRBV11-3
D: TRBD1
size: NA
J: TRBJ1-5
DNA: TGTGCCAGCACCCTGGTGAGGGCGCAGGGGGCAAAGCAGCCCCAGCATTTT
CDR3: CASTLVRAQGAKQPQHF

V: TRBV29-1
D: TRBD1
size: many
J: TRBJ2-5
DNA: TGCAGCGTACGTCTTCAGGGGGTGGAGACCCAGTACTTC
CDR3: CSVRLQGVETQYF

V: TRBV18
D: NA
size: NA
J: TRBJ2-3
DNA: TGTGCCAGCTCACCGGACTCGTTCACAGATACGCAGTATTTT
CDR3: CASSPDSFTDTQYF

V: TRBV2
D: NA
size: NA
J: TRBJ1-1
DNA: TGTGCCAGCAGTGAATACTGGACTGAAGCTTTCTTT
CDR3: CASSEYWTEAFF

V: TRBV6-5
D: NA
size: NA
J: TRBJ2-5
DNA: TGTGCCAGCAGTTACTCCGTGGAGCCTTCACAAGAGACCCAGTACTTC
CDR3: CASSYSVEPSQETQYF

V: TRBV11-2
D: TRBD2
size: many
J: TRBJ2-5
DNA: TGTGCCAGCAGCTCACTAGCGGGCGGGAGAGAGACCCAGTACTTC
CDR3: CASSSLAGGRETQYF

V: TRBV5-6
D: TRBD2
size: once
J: TRBJ2-5
DNA: TGTGCCAGCAGCTTGGTGGCTAGCGGGGGTGAAGTGGGGGAGACCCAGTACTTC
CDR3: CASSLVASGGEVGETQYF

V: TRBV6-5
D: TRBD1
size: NA
J: TRBJ1-6
DNA: TGTGCCAGCAGCCTTGACAGGGAGGATAATTCACCCCTCCACTTT
CDR3: CASSLDREDNSPLHF

V: TRBV28
D: NA
size: NA
J: TRBJ1-2
DNA: TGTGCCAGCAGTTTACCGAGGGCCTATGGCTACACCTTC
CDR3: CASSLPRAYGYTF

V: TRBV7-9
D: NA
size: once
J: TRBJ1-5
DNA: TGTGCCAGCAGCCTGGGGGGGGATAGCAATCAGCCCCAGCATTTT
CDR3: CASSLGGDSNQPQHF

V: TRBV4-2
D: TRBD1
size: NA
J: TRBJ2-5
DNA: TGTGCCAGCAGCCAAGGACAGGGGGAGACCCAGTACTTC
CDR3: CASSQGQGETQYF

V: TRBV9
D: TRBD1
size: NA
J: TRBJ2-2
DNA: TGTGCCAGCAGTCCCCTCGGACAGGGATACACCGGGGAGCTGTTTTTT
CDR3: CASSPLGQGYTGELFF

V: TRBV7-3
D: TRBD1
size: NA
J: TRBJ2-6
DNA: TGTGCCAGCAGTCCTACAGGGGGAAGCTCTGGGGCCAACGTCCTGACTTTC
CDR3: CASSPTGGSSGANVLTF

V: TRBV5-1
D: NA
size: NA
J: TRBJ2-1
DNA: TGCGCCAGCGGCGACTTACTAGGTTCCAATGAGCAGTTCTTC
CDR3: CASGDLLGSNEQFF

V: TRBV5-1
D: NA
size: NA
J: TRBJ2-1
DNA: TGCGCCAGCAGCGCGACTAACCCCCCCAATGAGCAGTTCTTC
CDR3: CASSATNPPNEQFF

V: TRBV6-1
D: TRBD1
size: NA
J: TRBJ2-4
DNA: TGTGCCAGCAGTGAGATGGACAGGGTCGAAAACATTCAGTACTTC
CDR3: CASSEMDRVENIQYF